Detailed here is one TCR beta chain. Antigen specificity is unknown. This sample was taken from a study of a mutant IDH1 vaccine in newly diagnosed glioma. Study-level background: Treated patients were around 60% male, about 38% female, mean age 40.4 years. Overall study results and limits: The vaccine induced immune responses, and these occurred in over 90% of patients.

The data were produced by immunoSEQ multiplex PCR, yet TCRdb's version contains in-frame clones alone and is incomplete. Among 85,000 to 100,000 clones listed, 83% were seen once. CDR1 is MGHDK, CDR2 SYGVNS, per germline. The CDR3 covers 17 residues. The ends were cut back, 8 bases at V and 4 bases at J, with 24 bases in the middle. As for time point: baseline, week 1 (first vaccination visit). Indicated treatment: pre-vaccination baseline after standard-of-care therapy. This chain connects TRBV25-1 to TRBJ1-5, with no clear D. The source material was PBMCs, sampled from a glioma patient treated with radiotherapy, temozolomide or both. This clonotype originated in a woman in her forties or fifties with glioma. The CDR3 protein is CASHRRFLGIGNQPQHF. CDR3 DNA: TGTGCCAGCCATAGGCGATTTTTGGGAATTGGAAATCAGCCCCAGCATTTT.